This T cell receptor (beta chain) emerged from a study of blood T cell repertoires in COVID-19. Whole-study context: Acute and convalescent COVID-19 samples came from the United States, Italy and Spain. PBMCs, B-cell-depleted T cells, or T cells were the source of the cDNA or gDNA that made up the material.

The CDR3 is made up of 15 amino acids. Germline-derived CDR1 and CDR2 are MNHEY and SMNVEV (reference sequence). Trimming at V came to 1 base and at J to 2 bases, leaving 3 bases not matched to a gene. Authors' processing steps: The assay estimated nucleated cells by amplifying reference gene primers. Produced via immunoSEQ multiplex PCR; TCRdb's table is partial and in-frame only. V and J calls and clone size are those listed in that table; D and trimming were worked out from the DNA. The sample lists some 150,000 clones, 82% occurring once. The specimen sequenced was peripheral blood. The chain couples TRBV27 to TRBJ1-1; TRBD1 matches at 8 bases. The origin of this receptor is a woman between 70 and 85 years old with acute or convalescent COVID-19. CDR3 in amino acids: CASSLLTGVNTEAFF. For the CDR3, the DNA is TGTGCCAGCAGTTTATTGACAGGGGTTAACACTGAAGCTTTCTTT.